This TCR beta chain originates from a study of cytomegalovirus exposure and HLA in healthy donors (dated by TCRdb to about 2017). Regarding the research as a whole: An earlier analysis of 587 of the donors reported 276 Gb of sequence data and approximately 120 million unique TCR beta sequences obtained from 150 million to 200 million T cells. Around 320 gigabases of sequencing data and roughly 90 million unique TCR sequences were included in an early release covering roughly 600 HLA-typed donors. To decide whether each TCR beta V gene segment behaved as functional or pseudogenic, an earlier analysis of some 600 of the donors relied on high-throughput TCR beta sequencing. The number of donors typed differed by locus, with 629-630 for A, B, C, DRB1 and DQB1, roughly 550 for DQA1, over 600 for DPA1, and some 440 for DPB1. The study combined high-throughput TCR immunosequencing, statistical association of individual TCRs with disease status, and machine learning to predict cytomegalovirus infection status. Because of strong linkage in the cohort, 5 or 6 DR-DQ haplotypes were treated as single units for association and clustering. Across some 400 genotyped donors of the cohort, an average of approximately 220,000 unique TCR beta nucleotide sequences per donor were sequenced, and roughly 17% of those sequences were non-productive. Rather than using new phenotypic data, the later analysis identified candidate immune exposures from TCR beta sequences and from how often those sequences occurred across donors. Among the 398 genotyped donors, more than 70% belonged to the genetic ancestry cluster associated with self-reported Caucasian donors. Donor age, sex, ethnicity and CMV serostatus were compiled alongside the repertoire data. Every discovery cohort repertoire had been produced on one sequencing platform. A later analysis re-examined previously published TCR beta repertoires from roughly 720 donors and added high-resolution HLA genotyping to investigate patterns of TCR occurrence. The study was designed to test whether signatures of past pathogen exposure could be identified by cataloging public T cell receptors. In addition to the first cohort of several hundred subjects, a separate validation cohort of over 90 different subjects was used. The study used immunosequencing to profile the T cell repertoires of some 600 subjects and linked those repertoires to cytomegalovirus serostatus. Genome-wide SNP genotypes for about 55% of the roughly 670 donors were used in a later genetic analysis, which treated that subset as a discovery cohort. HLA typing covered class I and class II loci at four-digit resolution.

The cohort consisted of 600 to 750 healthy bone marrow donors. Cohort members were all nominally healthy when sampled, although unrecorded immune exposures were likely present. The donor tested CMV seronegative, placing the donor among the 350 or so seronegative members of the cohort. Each donor provided a peripheral blood sample, and peripheral blood mononuclear cells were used for TCR beta sequencing. Genomic DNA was extracted from the blood cell samples with the Qiagen DNeasy Blood Extraction Kit. Findings and caveats that apply to the study as a whole: A further reported finding was that TCR beta sequences accurately predicted the HLA-A and HLA-B alleles for most subjects in the first cohort. In a later analysis, HLA-associated TCR beta chains showed more clonal expansion and lower generation probabilities than non-associated chains that were equally common. Because HLA typing was missing for some donors at each locus, association tests included only the typed subset. In the study, 150 to 200 TCR beta chains were listed as associated with cytomegalovirus. Most TCR sequences were observed very rarely across donors, whereas some public TCRs were present in many individuals. CMV serostatus was the only immune exposure information available for the cohort. Broadly in line with IMGT annotations, most TCR beta V segments showed up in productive rearrangements about 87% or about 30% of the time in an earlier analysis of approximately 640 of the donors. Cytomegalovirus status was reported to be diagnosed by the classifier with high specificity and sensitivity in both the original and validation cohorts. The authors suggested that the approach could potentially be extended to other disease states and immunological phenotypes. Some IMGT-functional V segments, including TRBV6-2 and TRBV6-3, could not be distinguished by the 87-base-pair reads and were therefore excluded. A few of the identified cytomegalovirus-associated TCR beta chains were confirmed in vitro to be specific for cytomegalovirus antigens. The presence/absence analyses assumed that sequencing depth was roughly uniform across donors, and that assumption may not be true. A later analysis found that most CMV-associated TCR beta chains appeared HLA-restricted, with HLA associations seemingly driven largely by CMV exposure. In this cohort, only TCR beta chains were sequenced, and detectable features were limited by the absence of alpha or paired-chain data. According to a later genetic analysis, donors in an Asian-associated ancestry cluster had fewer N-insertions in productive TCRs than the approximately 650-donor mean. A group of highly shared sequence variants was considered likely to be a technical artifact of the sequencing pipeline. Linkage disequilibrium might explain the correlated functional status among segregating V segments, but an unknown experimental factor could not be excluded. In a later analysis, around 17,000 TCR beta sequences were associated with specific HLA alleles at a false discovery rate of 0.05. Because counts were too low, some 16 rarely observed V segments, including chromosome 9 orphons, were excluded from the earlier analysis of a few hundred of the donors. In a later analysis, several top co-occurrence clusters were reported to appear linked to parvovirus B19, influenza, CMV and Epstein-Barr virus. Assigning TCR associations to individual alleles was difficult when HLA alleles, especially DR and DQ, strongly co-occurred. According to a later analysis, TCR association rates differed among HLA loci, with DRB1 alleles showing the most associated TCRs and HLA-C alleles showing the fewest. A later genetic analysis associated a missense DCLRE1C variant with V-gene and J-gene trimming of TCR beta chains, and an independent cohort replicated the association.

The CDR3 numbers 15 residues from cysteine through phenylalanine. Only the CDR3 portion is preserved as DNA: 45 bases, with reading frame beginning at the first base. The germline V gene supplies CDR1 MRHNA and CDR2 SNTAGT. Unmatched junction bases come to 7, with V trimmed by 6 bases and J by 4 bases. Libraries came from the immunoSEQ multiplex PCR assay. For the multiplex PCR, a mixture combining 60 forward primers for TCR Vbeta segments and 13 reverse primers for TCR Jbeta segments was used. Amplification of the CDR3 region of rearranged TCR beta genes was performed with a multiplex PCR assay on genomic DNA. The amplified TCR beta libraries were sequenced on the Illumina HiSeq System as 87-base-pair reads. On the authors' methods: In a later analysis, around 80 million unique TCR beta chains were counted across the 500 to 850 repertoires, and around 11 million of these chains were shared by at least two donors. To remove PCR and sequencing errors, raw reads were error-corrected and collapsed into unique sequences using a nearest-neighbor algorithm that merged closely related sequences. CDR3 sequences were aligned to IMGT reference sequences to assign V, D and J gene segments. For a sequence to be retained, a match of at least six nucleotides to both a V gene segment and a J gene segment was required. Rearrangements were called productive when the CDR3 lacked stop codons and stayed in frame with V and J; all others were non-productive. Following IMGT convention, CDR3 was defined as the stretch from the second conserved V-encoded cysteine up to the conserved J-encoded phenylalanine. Sequences without an unambiguous match to a single V gene segment were excluded from the earlier analysis of a few hundred of the donors. In an earlier analysis of 587 of the donors, a V segment was called functional when productive rearrangements were above 56.7%, and segregating when the standard deviation between donors exceeded 5%. A statistical classification framework was built to diagnose cytomegalovirus status from the catalog of TCR beta chain sequences. V and J gene assignment, in a later analysis, came from comparing TCR nucleotide sequences with IMGT/GENE-DB human TR gene sequences. Using the TCRdist pipeline, a later analysis assigned CDR3 sequences along with most-parsimonious VDJ recombination scenarios. In a later analysis, each TCR beta chain was defined by its CDR3 amino acid sequence together with its V-gene family, and reads without a unique V-gene family were excluded. In a later analysis, fewer than 600 highly shared, low-generation-probability nucleotide sequences were removed to address suspected cross-contamination and a sequencing artifact. For each public chain, a later analysis derived a clonal expansion index from normalized ranks of inferred template counts within each repertoire. In a later analysis, generation probabilities were computed with a VDJ recombination model fitted to out-of-frame rearrangements, and the resulting probabilities were checked against IGoR. In a later analysis, hypergeometric tests were used to score TCR-TCR, TCR-HLA and TCR-CMV co-occurrence, with a repertoire-size bias correction applied to TCR pairs. In a later analysis, false discovery rates were estimated by permuting HLA or CMV assignments 20 times. A later analysis grouped co-occurring TCRs with DBSCAN, adding TCRdist sequence similarity when clustering within HLA-allele-positive subsets. For co-occurrence clustering, repertoires with fewer than 30,000 or more than 120,000 public chains were excluded, along with roughly 5 repertoires with anomalous nucleotide sharing. TCRdb retrieved this table from immuneACCESS and kept in-frame rearrangements only. Not all clones are present; in checked studies, unresolved V genes account for under half, and no reason is known for the remainder. Clone size and the V and J calls come from that table; the DNA yielded D and trimming. The sample table lists fewer than 150,000 clones, about 79% of them with a count of one. The ten largest clones capture about 2.8% of the sample.

This clone was picked up a small number of times. It has no known antigen specificity. No base-level quality is on record; no much larger clone is a single base apart. Sequenced input: PBMCs. The V gene is TRBV6-4 and the J gene is TRBJ2-1, with TRBD2 matching 9 junction bases. This receptor was identified in a male donor in good health and CMV-seronegative. The CDR3 in this case is CASSIAGEGYNEQFF. The sequenced DNA is TGTGCCAGCAGCATAGCGGGGGAGGGTTACAATGAGCAGTTCTTC.